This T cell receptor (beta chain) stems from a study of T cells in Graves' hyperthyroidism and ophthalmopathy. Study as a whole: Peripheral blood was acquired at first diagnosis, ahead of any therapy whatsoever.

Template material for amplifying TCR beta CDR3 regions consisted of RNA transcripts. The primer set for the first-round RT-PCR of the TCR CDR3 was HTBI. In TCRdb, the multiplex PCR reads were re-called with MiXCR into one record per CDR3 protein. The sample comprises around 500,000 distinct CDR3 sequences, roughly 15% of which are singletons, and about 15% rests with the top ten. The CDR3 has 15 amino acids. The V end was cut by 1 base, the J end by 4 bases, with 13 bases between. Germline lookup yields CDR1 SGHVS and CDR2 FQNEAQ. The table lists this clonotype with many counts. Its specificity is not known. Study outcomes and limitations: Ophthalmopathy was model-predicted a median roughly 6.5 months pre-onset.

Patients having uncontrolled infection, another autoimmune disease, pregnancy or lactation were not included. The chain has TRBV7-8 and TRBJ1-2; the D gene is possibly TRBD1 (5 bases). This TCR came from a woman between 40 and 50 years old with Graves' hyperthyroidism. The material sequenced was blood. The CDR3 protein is CASSLGAGNLYGYTF. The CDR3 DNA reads TGTGCCAGCAGCTTAGGTGCAGGGAATCTCTATGGCTACACCTTC.